The 27 T cell receptor beta chains in this list originate from one sample, sequenced in a study of T-cell memory formation after mild COVID-19. TCRdb re-derived calls from the 5' RACE reads in MiXCR, one entry per CDR3 protein. The data hold 110,000 to 150,000 distinct CDR3 sequences, with approximately 25% observed a single time. Sequencing input: PBMCs or a T cell subset sorted from them (not recorded which). The source is an adult woman who had mild COVID-19 (a few samples of this study predate the infection). Cell type and time point are not known.

This clonotype was counted once. The chain links TRBV6-2 or TRBV6-3 to TRBJ1-1; D uncertain. The CDR3 sequence is 17 residues long. V gave up 4 bases and J gave up 3 bases, with 21 bases separating them. Germline lookup yields CDR1 MNHEY and CDR2 SVGEGT. CDR3 sequence (DNA): TGTGCCAGCAGTTCGAGAGTAGTTCTCCGGTGGGACACTGAAGCTTTCTTT. It yields the protein CASSSRVVLRWDTEAFF.

This clonotype was seen ten or more times. V and J are TRBV7-9 and TRBJ2-1, with D unclear. The CDR3 totals 11 residues. Between the trimmed V and J ends, which lost 1 base and 7 bases, there was a span of 2 bases. The V gene's germline CDR1 is SEHNR and CDR2 FQNEAQ (reference sequence). The CDR3 DNA reads TGTGCCAGCAGCTTAGTGAATGAGCAGTTCTTC. Translation gives CASSLVNEQFF. Variable domain in full (rest from reference TRBV7-9 and TRBJ2-1): DTGVSQNPRHKITKRGQNVTFRCDPISEHNRLYWYRQTLGQGPEFLTYFQNEAQLEKSRLLSDRFSAERPKGSFSTLEIQRTEQGDSAMYLCASSLVNEQFFGPGTRLTVL.

This clonotype was detected only a few times. The chain joins TRBV5-1 to TRBJ2-6, with a weak D call TRBD1 (5 bases). Germline loops: CDR1 SGHRS, CDR2 YFSETQ. The CDR3 consists of 18 residues. V was shortened by 0 bases and J by 0 bases, with 13 bases between the two germline ends. CDR3 sequence: CASSLGTGASSGANVLTF. The CDR3 region has the DNA TGCGCCAGCAGCTTGGGTACTGGGGCCTCCTCTGGGGCCAACGTCCTGACTTTC.

The chain has TRBV4-1 and TRBJ1-1, with D possibly being TRBD1 (5 bases). Looked up from germline, CDR1 is MGHRA and CDR2 is YSYEKL. The length of the CDR3 is 15 residues. Deletions cut 1 base from V and 1 base from J, with 10 bases between. The CDR3 spells CASSQVGTANTEAFF. CDR3 coding DNA: TGCGCCAGCAGCCAAGTAGGGACCGCGAACACTGAAGCTTTCTTT.

This clonotype was counted between two and nine times. The CDR3 spells CATSRVILQGVGNQPQHF. CDR3 nucleotides: TGTGCCACCAGCAGAGTCATATTACAGGGTGTGGGGAATCAGCCCCAGCATTTT. V usage is TRBV15 and J usage is TRBJ1-5, with a weak D call TRBD1 (6 bases). CDR1 is LNHNV, CDR2 YYDKDF, per germline (reference sequence). Trimming took off 1 base at V and 4 bases at J, with 20 bases between the two ends. The CDR3 has 18 residues. Based on the CDR3 plus reference TRBV15 and TRBJ1-5, the full variable domain is DAMVIQNPRYQVTQFGKPVTLSCSQTLNHNVMYWYQQKSSQAPKLLFHYYDKDFNNEADTPDNFQSRRPNTSFCFLDIRSPGLGDTAMYLCATSRVILQGVGNQPQHFGDGTRLSIL.

This clonotype showed up many times. The V and J genes are TRBV3-1 and TRBJ2-1, with a tentative D call TRBD2 (6 bases). Deletions cut 1 base from V and 2 bases from J, with 12 bases between. CDR1 and CDR2 from the germline V gene are LGHDT and YNNKEL (reference sequence). The CDR3 length is 16 residues. CDR3 loop: CASSQAASAPYNEQFF. The DNA of the CDR3 is TGTGCCAGCAGCCAAGCAGCTAGCGCTCCCTACAATGAGCAGTTCTTC.

With regard to this clonotype: A read error may account for a junction end that differs from germline. The gene calls are TRBV4-2 and TRBJ1-5; 8 bases are a match to TRBD1. This CDR3 has 15 amino acids. Germline-derived CDR1 and CDR2 are LGHNA and YNFKEQ. CDR3 in DNA: TGTGCCAGCAGCCAAGAGGACAGGGTCGGTCAGCCACAGCATTTT. Residues: CASSQEDRVGQPQHF.

J is TRBJ1-1 and V is TRBV7-9, with 8 bases lining up with TRBD1. V lost 4 bases, J lost 2 bases, and 3 bases stayed unmatched. The CDR3 is 14 amino acids. Germline CDR1 reads SEHNR; CDR2 reads FQNEAQ (reference sequence). As DNA, the CDR3 is TGTGCCAGCAGCTACAGGGGGATTAACACTGAAGCTTTCTTT. Translated, it gives CASSYRGINTEAFF.

In nucleotides, the CDR3 is TGTGCCAGCATGGAGCCCCAGTCGGGGGAGCTGTTTTTT. Its protein is CASMEPQSGELFF. The rearrangement joins TRBV12-3 or TRBV12-4 to TRBJ2-2; no clear D. This CDR3 is 13 amino acids long. Between the trimmed V and J ends, which lost 7 bases and 8 bases, there was a span of 14 bases.

The V gene is TRBV20-1, the J gene TRBJ2-7; 11 nucleotides line up with TRBD2. Germline assignment: CDR1 DFQATT and CDR2 SNEGSKA (reference sequence). The CDR3 spans 13 residues. The trim removed 6 bases at V and 3 bases at J, leaving 4 bases unmatched. The CDR3 spells CSAAGTSGYEQYF. The CDR3 coding sequence is TGCAGTGCAGCCGGGACTAGCGGCTACGAGCAGTACTTC.

This clonotype showed up just a few times. V usage is TRBV6-2 or TRBV6-3 and J usage is TRBJ2-5; D perhaps matches TRBD2 (6 bases). V dropped 10 bases and J dropped 1 base, with 13 bases sitting between them. The CDR3 consists of 13 residues. CDR1 is MNHEY and CDR2 is SVGEGT in the germline V gene. The CDR3: CATLGDFQETQYF. CDR3 nucleotide sequence: TGTGCCACCCTAGGGGACTTCCAAGAGACCCAGTACTTC.

This clonotype was seen repeatedly, ten times or more. V is TRBV7-8 and J is TRBJ2-1, with a weak D call TRBD2 (6 bases). Between the trimmed V and J ends, which lost 8 bases and 6 bases, there was a span of 17 bases. From germline, CDR1 is SGHVS and CDR2 FQNEAQ. The CDR3 consists of 14 residues. The CDR3 reads CASRAGGDFNEQFF. CDR3 bases: TGTGCCAGCCGGGCCGGGGGAGACTTCAATGAGCAGTTCTTC.

The CDR3 region is CASSASGVTGGTNTEAFF. CDR3 sequence (DNA): TGTGCCAGCAGCGCCTCCGGGGTCACTGGGGGCACAAACACTGAAGCTTTCTTT. The chain has TRBV9 and TRBJ1-1, with a tentative D call TRBD1 (6 bases). The CDR3 spans 18 residues. Trimming removed 3 bases at V and 2 bases at J, with 23 bases between. From germline, CDR1 is SGDLS and CDR2 YYNGEE.

The rearrangement links TRBV6-2 or TRBV6-3 to TRBJ2-7, with 7 bases identical to TRBD2. V lost 6 bases, J lost 3 bases, and 14 bases stayed unmatched. The germline V gene has CDR1 MNHEY and CDR2 SVGEGT. The CDR3 length is 16 residues. In DNA form, the CDR3 reads TGTGCCAGCAGATCAACGCCCGGGCTAGCGGACTACGAGCAGTACTTC. Encoded protein: CASRSTPGLADYEQYF.

The chain has TRBV19 and TRBJ1-5; maybe TRBD1 (6 bases). V was cut by 3 bases and J by 4 bases, with 13 bases left in between. CDR1 and CDR2 (germline): LNHDA, SQIVND (reference sequence). The CDR3 is 15 residues long. The CDR3, as DNA: TGTGCCAGTAGTATGCGACAGGCGGTAAATCAGCCCCAGCATTTT. Residues: CASSMRQAVNQPQHF.

The chain is built from TRBV28 and TRBJ2-7, with 8 bases identical to TRBD1. V gave up 7 bases and J gave up 4 bases; unmatched junction bases: 6. The CDR3 spans 13 residues. Germline CDR1 MDHEN, CDR2 SYDVKM. CDR3 DNA sequence: TGTGCCAGCACGCGACAGGGGCCTTACGAGCAGTACTTC. Its protein product is CASTRQGPYEQYF.

This clonotype turned up a few times. V usage is TRBV15 and J usage is TRBJ1-1; D not certain. The CDR3 extends over 14 amino acids. The V end was cut by 1 base, the J end by 0 bases, with 6 bases between. Germline lookup yields CDR1 LNHNV and CDR2 YYDKDF (reference sequence). CDR3 bases: TGTGCCACCAGCAGAGGGGATTTGAACACTGAAGCTTTCTTT. Its protein is CATSRGDLNTEAFF.

The rearrangement links TRBV29-1 to TRBJ2-7, with 9 bases aligning to TRBD1. J was trimmed by 4 bases and V by 2 bases; bases with no gene match: 3. This CDR3 spans 13 amino acids. The germline V gene encodes CDR1 SQVTM and CDR2 ANQGSEA. CDR3 in amino acids: CSVEYRGQYEQYF. The CDR3 DNA reads TGCAGCGTTGAATACAGGGGGCAATACGAGCAGTACTTC.

CDR3 protein: CASSQVPNQPQHF. The DNA for the CDR3 is TGCGCCAGCAGCCAAGTACCGAATCAGCCCCAGCATTTT. This chain connects TRBV4-1 to TRBJ1-5, with D uncertain. This CDR3 region has 13 residues. The V and J ends lost 1 base and 4 bases respectively, with 5 bases between them. CDR1 MGHRA and CDR2 YSYEKL come from the germline V gene.

The CDR3 coding sequence is TGTGCCAGCTCGCAGATGGCAGATACGCAGTATTTT. As protein: CASSQMADTQYF. This rearrangement joins TRBV11-2 to TRBJ2-3; D remains unclear. The CDR3 consists of 12 residues. V gave up 8 bases and J gave up 4 bases, with 10 bases separating them. Germline loops: CDR1 SGHAT, CDR2 FQNNGV.

This rearrangement joins TRBV12-3 or TRBV12-4 to TRBJ1-3; D is unclear. This CDR3 has 15 residues. V dropped 6 bases and J dropped 0 bases, with 12 bases sitting between them. CDR3 coding DNA: TGTGCCAGCAGCCCAAGGGCTTACTCTGGAAACACCATATATTTT. It codes for CASSPRAYSGNTIYF.

This clonotype appeared a few times. The rearrangement uses TRBV11-2 and TRBJ1-2, with D perhaps matching TRBD1 (6 bases). CDR3 length: 13 residues. Trimming took 3 bases from V and 6 from J, leaving 11 bases between them. CDR1 is SGHAT, CDR2 FQNNGV, per germline. CDR3 loop: CASSFAGANGYTF. For the CDR3, the DNA is TGTGCCAGCAGCTTTGCGGGGGCTAATGGCTACACCTTC.

The genes are TRBV4-1 and TRBJ2-3, with D perhaps TRBD2 (6 bases). The CDR3 consists of 17 residues. The V gene lost 0 bases and the J gene lost 4 bases, with 17 bases spanning the gap. Looked up from germline, CDR1 is MGHRA and CDR2 is YSYEKL. CDR3 in amino acids: CASSQDGAGPGSDTQYF. As DNA, the CDR3 is TGCGCCAGCAGCCAAGATGGGGCGGGGCCCGGGTCAGATACGCAGTATTTT.

This clonotype has just a few counts. V gene TRBV11-2 combines with J gene TRBJ2-1, with D perhaps TRBD2 (7 bases). Germline V gene data show CDR1 as SGHAT and CDR2 as FQNNGV. The CDR3 runs 17 residues. V dropped 5 bases and J dropped 8 bases, with 25 bases sitting between them. In DNA form, the CDR3 reads TGTGCCAGCAGCCAACAACAGGGACTAACCCTCCTCGATGAGCAGTTCTTC. Its translation: CASSQQQGLTLLDEQFF.

The V gene is TRBV9, the J gene TRBJ2-1, with D uncertain. The V end lost 0 bases, the J end lost 5 bases, and 6 bases lay between the germline ends. This CDR3 contains 13 residues. CDR1 and CDR2 from the germline V gene are SGDLS and YYNGEE. The CDR3 here is CASSVGLDNEQFF. CDR3 nucleotide sequence: TGTGCCAGCAGCGTAGGGTTGGACAATGAGCAGTTCTTC.

This clonotype came up a few times. This chain links TRBV12-3 or TRBV12-4 with TRBJ2-7; TRBD2 is a possible D gene (6 bases). Trimming stripped 6 bases from V and 0 bases from J, with 12 bases between. This CDR3 is 14 amino acids long. CDR3 in amino acids: CASSLIGGSYEQYF. CDR3 coding DNA: TGTGCCAGCAGCCTGATCGGGGGCTCCTACGAGCAGTACTTC.

This clonotype was seen more than once but under ten times. This chain connects TRBV2 to TRBJ2-3; 14 nucleotides agree with TRBD2. The CDR3 has 17 amino acids. CDR1 is SNHLY and CDR2 is FYNNEI in the germline V gene. The V and J ends lost 4 bases and 0 bases, in that order; junction bases with no gene match: 3. Here the CDR3 DNA reads TGTGCCAGCAGTGGGGGACTAGCGGGAGATAGCACAGATACGCAGTATTTT. Amino acid sequence: CASSGGLAGDSTDTQYF.